The 20 T cell receptor beta chains below all came from one sample that was sequenced in a study of post-analysis software for immune sequencing data. Findings and limits, study-wide: Four or five TRBV segments, TRBV5-6, TRBV5-1 and TRBV20-1 among them, were found more frequent in patients than controls.

cDNA libraries of TCR beta carried unique molecular identifiers. MiXCR was run by TCRdb on the PCR reads, yielding one entry per CDR3 protein. The data show about 540,000 distinct CDR3 sequences, with roughly 34% seen just once and about 5.6% held by the top ten. Antigen specificity for these receptors is unknown. Sequenced: blood. Receptors originate from a girl younger than 18 with multiple sclerosis.

This clonotype was seen only a few times. For the CDR3, the DNA is TGTGCCAGCAGTTACTCGGCGGCTAGCAATCAGCCCCAGCATTTT. This sequence encodes CASSYSAASNQPQHF. The chain combines TRBV6-5 with TRBJ1-5; D remains unclear. The V gene lost 0 bases and the J gene lost 0 bases, with 6 bases spanning the gap. The CDR3 totals 15 residues. CDR1 is MNHEY and CDR2 is SVGAGI in the germline V gene.

V usage is TRBV6-2 or TRBV6-3 and J usage is TRBJ1-5; D not certain. The germline V and J ends were trimmed by 4 bases and 5 bases, with 15 bases remaining between them. Germline CDR1 reads MNHEY; CDR2 reads SVGEGT. CDR3 length: 15 residues. CDR3 bases: TGTGCCAGCAGTTCTGGGGAGGGCAGGTATCAGCCCCAGCATTTT. This codes for CASSSGEGRYQPQHF.

This rearrangement joins TRBV20-1 to TRBJ2-5; tentatively, D is TRBD1 or TRBD2 (5 bases each). Germline CDR1 is DFQATT and CDR2 is SNEGSKA (reference sequence). Trimming took 0 bases from V and 2 from J, leaving 16 bases between them. The CDR3 totals 16 residues. The DNA for the CDR3 is TGCAGTGCTAGAGATTTAAGTTGGGGGTATCAAGAGACCCAGTACTTC. Amino acid sequence: CSARDLSWGYQETQYF.

The chain is built from TRBV9 and TRBJ2-7; 7 nucleotides match TRBD1. The CDR3 loop spans 15 amino acids. The germline V gene has CDR1 SGDLS and CDR2 YYNGEE. J lost 3 bases, V lost 5 bases, and 11 bases had no gene match. CDR3: CASRDREGVNYEQYF. As DNA, the CDR3 is TGTGCCAGCAGAGACAGGGAAGGGGTGAACTACGAGCAGTACTTC.

The V call is TRBV10-3, the J call TRBJ2-1, with TRBD2 identical over 15 bases. With the DNA end fitting TRBJ2-7 better, the J assignment may be wrong. The CDR3 spans 15 residues. Germline V gene data show CDR1 as ENHRY and CDR2 as SYGVKD. CDR3 nucleotides: TGTGCCATCAGCGGACTAGCGGGGGGGGACAATGAGCAGTACTTC. Encoded protein: CAISGLAGGDNEQYF.

The rearrangement links TRBV6-6 to TRBJ2-3; 13 bases agree with TRBD2. Germline assignment: CDR1 MNHNY and CDR2 SVGAGI (reference sequence). Trimming removed 7 bases from V and 5 bases from J; junction bases left unmatched: 6. CDR3 length: 15 residues. The DNA for the CDR3 is TGTGCCAGCACCGCACTAGCGGGGGGGTTAGATACGCAGTATTTT. Its protein is CASTALAGGLDTQYF.

The table lists this clonotype with many counts. The rearrangement joins TRBV12-3 or TRBV12-4 to TRBJ1-2; D perhaps matches TRBD1 (5 bases). This CDR3 has 13 amino acids. Trimming shortened V by 3 bases and J by 5 bases, and 10 bases separated the two germline ends. The CDR3 DNA follows: TGTGCCAGCAGTTTGGGGCAGACTTATGGCTACACCTTC. Residues: CASSLGQTYGYTF.

The genes are TRBV3-1 and TRBJ2-4; D not certain. The CDR3 is made up of 16 amino acids. The V end lost 3 bases, the J end lost 9 bases, and 21 bases lay between the germline ends. The germline gives CDR1 LGHDT, CDR2 YNNKEL (reference sequence). The CDR3 is CASSHPPSLGPGIQYF. CDR3 coding DNA: TGTGCCAGCAGCCATCCCCCGAGCCTCGGGCCCGGCATTCAGTACTTC.

This clonotype showed up just a few times. The chain couples TRBV12-3 or TRBV12-4 to TRBJ1-5; 7 bases match TRBD1. This CDR3 contains 14 residues. With 1 base clipped from V and 6 bases from J, the junction kept 3 bases outside the gene matches. The CDR3 nucleotides are TGTGCCAGCAGTTTAGTCCGACAGGGTCAGCCCCAGCATTTT. Translated: CASSLVRQGQPQHF.

About this clonotype itself: Just one base apart from a much larger clone, this may be a read error. CDR3 DNA: TGTGGCATCAGCGCCACAGGTTCCTATGGCTACACCTTC. Its protein product is CGISATGSYGYTF. The chain has TRBV10-3 and TRBJ1-2; D might be TRBD1 (5 bases). The CDR3 length is 13 residues. Germline V gene sequence: CDR1 ENHRY, CDR2 SYGVKD.

This clonotype has more than one count but fewer than ten. The V and J genes are TRBV4-2 and TRBJ2-6; D possibly corresponds to TRBD2 (5 bases). V lost 0 bases to trimming and J lost 3 bases, with 9 bases between them. Looked up from germline, CDR1 is LGHNA and CDR2 is YNFKEQ. This CDR3 has 16 amino acids. The CDR3 here is CASSQDMEDGANVLTF. In DNA form, the CDR3 reads TGTGCCAGCAGCCAAGATATGGAGGATGGGGCCAACGTCCTGACTTTC.

This clonotype occurred a few times. V gene TRBV25-1 combines with J gene TRBJ2-7; D unclear. Germline CDR1 is MGHDK and CDR2 is SYGVNS. V was shortened by 4 bases and J by 4 bases, with 8 bases between the two germline ends. The CDR3 sequence is 12 residues long. The CDR3 region has the DNA TGTGCCAGCAGTGGGACGGTTTACGAGCAGTACTTC. Encoded protein: CASSGTVYEQYF.

Only a few counts were recorded for this clonotype. The chain employs TRBV9 and TRBJ1-2; D is possibly TRBD1 (6 bases). The germline gives CDR1 SGDLS, CDR2 YYNGEE. The CDR3 spans 15 residues. V was shortened by 0 bases and J by 5 bases, with 14 bases between the two germline ends. CDR3 sequence (DNA): TGTGCCAGCAGCGTAGCCGGACAGTCCCTATATGGCTACACCTTC. Its protein product is CASSVAGQSLYGYTF.

This clonotype was seen more than once but under ten times. The V and J genes are TRBV5-1 and TRBJ2-1, with D maybe TRBD2 (7 bases). The CDR3 is made up of 15 amino acids. Trimming cost V 6 bases and J 4 bases, with 17 bases left between them. CDR1 and CDR2 from the germline V gene are SGHRS and YFSETQ. The DNA of the CDR3 is TGCGCCAGCACCCCACGAGGGGGGGGATACAATGAGCAGTTCTTC. It specifies CASTPRGGGYNEQFF. The full variable domain, in which reference TRBV5-1 and TRBJ2-1 provide the parts outside the CDR3, is KAGVTQTPRYLIKTRGQQVTLSCSPISGHRSVSWYQQTPGQGLQFLFEYFSETQRNKGNFPGRFSGRQFSNSRSEMNVSTLELGDSALYLCASTPRGGGYNEQFFGPGTRLTVL.

As regards this clonotype: The junction departs from germline at one end; a sequencing error may be responsible. This chain links TRBV9 with TRBJ2-3, with D possibly being TRBD2 (6 bases). In germline, CDR1 is SGDLS, CDR2 YYNGEE. The CDR3 is 15 residues long. The CDR3 region has the DNA TGTGCCAGCAGCCCAGCGGACTATGGCACAGATGCGCAGTATTTT. The encoded protein is CASSPADYGTDAQYF.

The V call is TRBV7-8, the J call TRBJ2-1; a weak D match, TRBD1 (6 bases). This CDR3 has 16 residues. Germline V CDR1 and CDR2: SGHVS, FQNEAQ. Trimming shortened V by 2 bases and J by 4 bases, and 15 bases separated the two germline ends. CDR3 sequence: CASSLKNRVSYNEQFF. DNA for the CDR3: TGTGCCAGCAGCTTAAAGAACAGGGTGAGTTACAATGAGCAGTTCTTC. The variable domain in full, completed from reference TRBV7-8 and TRBJ2-1, reads GAGVSQSPRYKVAKRGQDVALRCDPISGHVSLFWYQQALGQGPEFLTYFQNEAQLDKSGLPSDRFFAERPEGSVSTLKIQRTQQEDSAVYLCASSLKNRVSYNEQFFGPGTRLTVL.

The chain links TRBV28 to TRBJ1-5, with TRBD1 as a possible D gene (5 bases). Looked up from germline, CDR1 is MDHEN and CDR2 is SYDVKM. This CDR3 region has 17 residues. V was trimmed by 2 bases and J by 2 bases, leaving 16 bases between them. CDR3 sequence (DNA): TGTGCCAGCAGTTTAAGTTCTGGGACGTTGCGCAATCAGCCCCAGCATTTT. Its protein is CASSLSSGTLRNQPQHF.

On this clonotype itself: With a much larger clone just one base away, this may be a read error. The chain joins TRBV12-3 or TRBV12-4 to TRBJ1-5; D is possibly TRBD1 (5 bases). This CDR3 comprises 13 residues. V gave up 6 bases and J gave up 1 base, with 7 bases separating them. In nucleotides, the CDR3 is TGTGCCAGCAGGCGGGACAGCAATCAGCCCCAGCATTTT. Encoded protein: CASRRDSNQPQHF.

The CDR3 DNA reads TGTGAGACGAGTCCTAACTATGGCTACACCTTC. It is translated as CETSPNYGYTF. This chain uses TRBV7-9 with TRBJ1-2, with D uncertain. The CDR3 contains 11 residues. The germline CDR1 and CDR2 sequences are SEHNR and FQNEAQ (reference sequence).

V is TRBV20-1 and J is TRBJ2-7; D perhaps matches TRBD2 (6 bases). Germline CDR1 and CDR2: DFQATT and SNEGSKA (reference sequence). CDR3 size: 14 residues. V lost 6 bases, J lost 5 bases, and 20 bases lay in between. The CDR3 loop reads CSAAWEAANHEQYF. CDR3 nucleotide sequence: TGCAGTGCCGCCTGGGAGGCAGCTAACCACGAGCAGTACTTC.